This is a list of T cell receptor beta chains from one sample in a study of T cells in Graves' hyperthyroidism and ophthalmopathy. From the multiplex PCR reads, TCRdb called clonotypes with MiXCR, one entry per CDR3 protein. This table holds about 700,000 distinct CDR3 sequences, just under 45% found once. Sequenced input: peripheral blood or thyroid tissue (not recorded which). All receptors derive from an adult man with Graves' disease, either hyperthyroidism or ophthalmopathy (not recorded which). CDR3s include the opening cysteine and the closing phenylalanine or tryptophan. The D gene is left open where the match is weak. The size of a clone is reported for some rows only, either as once, few or many, or as a class for expanded clones.

length	V	size	D	J	DNA	CDR3
15	TRBV20-1	NA	NA	TRBJ2-7	TGCAGTGCGAACCCCGGGACCTGGAGCTCCTACGAGCAGTACTTC	CSANPGTWSSYEQYF
11	TRBV12-3/TRBV12-4	many	TRBD1	TRBJ1-4	TGTGCCAGCAGCCCCGGGACAGGACTGTTTTTT	CASSPGTGLFF
11	TRBV29-1	many	NA	TRBJ1-2	TGCAGCGTTGAACAAGGGTATGGCTACACCTTC	CSVEQGYGYTF
12	TRBV25-1	once	TRBD1	TRBJ2-7	TGTGCGGACAGGTTCAGGACCTACGAGCAGTACTTC	CADRFRTYEQYF
17	TRBV7-2	NA	NA	TRBJ1-6	TGTGCCAGCAGCCAATCTCAAGGGAGCTCCTATAATTCACCCCTCCACTTT	CASSQSQGSSYNSPLHF
15	TRBV7-2	many	TRBD1	TRBJ1-2	TGTGCCAGCAGCTTAGGACAGGGGGCGCAAAGCGGCTACACCTTC	CASSLGQGAQSGYTF
15	TRBV10-2	few	NA	TRBJ1-4	TGTGCCAGCAGCGCCCTCGGGGCCGTTTATGAAAAACTGTTTTTT	CASSALGAVYEKLFF
17	TRBV7-8	many	NA	TRBJ1-5	TGTGCCAGCAGCCTCGCCAGCGGACGGTATAGCAATCAGCCCCAGCATTTT	CASSLASGRYSNQPQHF
14	TRBV7-8	many	NA	TRBJ2-5	TGTGCCAGCAGCTTAGGACGGAACAGAGAGACCCAGTACTTC	CASSLGRNRETQYF
12	TRBV10-3	once	TRBD1	TRBJ1-2	TGTGCCATCACCCGACAGGGCGATGGCTACACCTTC	CAITRQGDGYTF
15	TRBV7-3	NA	NA	TRBJ1-4	TGTGCCAGCAGCTTGATAGGGCGCACGACAGAAAAACTGTTTTTT	CASSLIGRTTEKLFF
15	TRBV11-2	few	NA	TRBJ1-2	TGTGCCAGCAGCTTAGCGACAGTCTCCAACTATGGCTACACCTTC	CASSLATVSNYGYTF
13	TRBV7-9	many	NA	TRBJ1-2	TGTGCCAGCAGCCGAGAGGGAAACTATGGCTACACCTTC	CASSREGNYGYTF
15	TRBV19	few	TRBD1	TRBJ1-1	TGTGCCAGTAGTATATGGACAGGCCAGAGCGCTGAAGCTTTCTTT	CASSIWTGQSAEAFF
17	TRBV7-2	few	TRBD1	TRBJ1-2	TGTGCCAGCAGCCAAGACGTCCCGGGACAGGGGACCTATGGCTACACCTTC	CASSQDVPGQGTYGYTF
15	TRBV20-1	few	TRBD1	TRBJ1-6	TGCAGTGCTAGGGACAGGGGGCTCTCTAATTCACCCCTCCACTTT	CSARDRGLSNSPLHF
15	TRBV7-8	NA	TRBD1	TRBJ1-4	TGTGCCAGCAGCTTCTCGGGACAGTTTAATGAAAAACTGTTTTTT	CASSFSGQFNEKLFF
14	TRBV7-8	few	TRBD1	TRBJ1-2	TGTGCCAGCAGCTTAGAGACAGGGGGGATGGGCTACACCTTC	CASSLETGGMGYTF
15	TRBV7-9	many	NA	TRBJ2-5	TGTGCCAGCAGCTTCGGGCGAGTTGGCCAAGAGACCCAGTACTTC	CASSFGRVGQETQYF
15	TRBV5-1	many	NA	TRBJ1-3	TGCGCCAGCAGCTTGGATGGGACATCTGGAAACACCATATATTTT	CASSLDGTSGNTIYF
12	TRBV12-3/TRBV12-4	many	NA	TRBJ1-6	TGTGCCAGCAGCCACAGTAATTCACCCCTCCACTTT	CASSHSNSPLHF
14	TRBV19	NA	TRBD1	TRBJ1-4	TGTGCCGGTAGTCCGTGGACAGGTGGGGGGCGGCTGTTTTTT	CAGSPWTGGGRLFF
15	TRBV7-9	NA	TRBD1	TRBJ1-2	TGTGCCAGCAGCGTTGGGGACAGGCGATACTATGGCTACACCTTC	CASSVGDRRYYGYTF
13	TRBV7-2	NA	NA	TRBJ1-6	TGCGCCAGCAGCCAAAACAGGGTTTCACCCCTCCACTTT	CASSQNRVSPLHF
14	TRBV19	NA	TRBD2	TRBJ2-7	TGTGCCAGTAGTTCGGGACTAGCGGGATCCGAGCAGTACTTC	CASSSGLAGSEQYF
18	TRBV19	NA	TRBD1	TRBJ1-6	TGTGCCAGTAGTATGTCGCGACAGGGTAGCTCCTATAATTCACCCCTCCACTTT	CASSMSRQGSSYNSPLHF
14	TRBV20-1	NA	NA	TRBJ1-6	TGCAGTGCTAGAGCAACAGGGCTGAATTCACCCCTCCACTTT	CSARATGLNSPLHF
15	TRBV7-2	NA	TRBD1	TRBJ1-6	TGTGCCAGCAGCGTTGGACAGGGACAGAATTCACCCCTCCACTTT	CASSVGQGQNSPLHF
16	TRBV6-4	NA	TRBD2	TRBJ2-2	TGTGCCAGCAGTCGACTAGCGGGGGGATACACCGGGGAGCTGTTTTTT	CASSRLAGGYTGELFF
17	TRBV29-1	NA	NA	TRBJ1-6	TGCAGCGTTTTCCGGGGAAATATGAGCTCCTATAATTCACCCCTCCACTTT	CSVFRGNMSSYNSPLHF
13	TRBV7-6	many	TRBD2	TRBJ2-2	TGTGCCAGCAGTTCCTTAGCGGGGGGGGAGCTGTTTTTT	CASSSLAGGELFF
15	TRBV7-2	few	TRBD1	TRBJ2-7	TGTGCCAGCAGCCAAGTAGGACAGGGGACCCACGAGCAGTACTTC	CASSQVGQGTHEQYF
12	TRBV2	many	TRBD1	TRBJ1-2	TGTGCCACCGATGACAGGGGCGAGGGCTACACCTTC	CATDDRGEGYTF
14	TRBV2	many	NA	TRBJ2-5	TGTGCCAGCAGTGAAGCGGGAGGGGGCGAGACCCAGTACTTC	CASSEAGGGETQYF
15	TRBV6-5	few	NA	TRBJ1-1	TGTGCCAGCAGTTTTTGGGCCAGGGAAAACACTGAAGCTTTCTTT	CASSFWARENTEAFF
13	TRBV11-3	NA	TRBD1	TRBJ1-2	TGTGCCAGCAGCTTGGATGTGGGACAGGGCTACACCTTC	CASSLDVGQGYTF
13	TRBV29-1	many	TRBD1	TRBJ1-1	TGCAGCGTTAGACAGGGGCTGAACACTGAAGCTTTCTTT	CSVRQGLNTEAFF
15	TRBV25-1	many	NA	TRBJ1-2	TGTGCCAGCAGTGATTTCTGGCAGGCACCCTATGGCTACACCTTC	CASSDFWQAPYGYTF
16	TRBV11-2	NA	TRBD2	TRBJ2-7	TGTGCCAGCAGCGCCCAAACCGGGACTAGCGGCTACGAGCAGTACTTC	CASSAQTGTSGYEQYF
14	TRBV19	many	TRBD1	TRBJ2-2	TGTGCCAGTAGGCCGACAGGGGACACCGGGGAGCTGTTTTTT	CASRPTGDTGELFF
16	TRBV29-1	many	TRBD1	TRBJ2-5	TGCAGCGTCGACAACTCTAGGACAGGGGGGCGAGAGACCCAGTACTTC	CSVDNSRTGGRETQYF
11	TRBV10-3	NA	NA	TRBJ1-2	TGTGCCATCACTGGGGGATATGGCTACACCTTC	CAITGGYGYTF
14	TRBV20-1	NA	NA	TRBJ1-2	TGCAGTGCTAGTATTTCGCAGGGTCTATTTGGCTACACCTTC	CSASISQGLFGYTF
13	TRBV15	NA	NA	TRBJ2-7	TGTGCCACCAGCAGAGTGGCGGTCTCCGAGCAGTACTTC	CATSRVAVSEQYF
14	TRBV6-1	NA	NA	TRBJ1-3	TGTGCCAGCAGGTACACTTCGGATGGAAACACCATATATTTT	CASRYTSDGNTIYF
15	TRBV10-3	many	TRBD1	TRBJ1-5	TGTGCCATCAGTGGCGGGACAGGGGGGGATCAGCCCCAGCATTTT	CAISGGTGGDQPQHF
14	TRBV20-1	many	TRBD1	TRBJ2-5	TGCAGTGCTCCGACCGGGACAGTCCAAGAGACCCAGTACTTC	CSAPTGTVQETQYF
13	TRBV7-9	NA	TRBD2	TRBJ2-5	TGTGCCTGGAGTGCGGGAGGGCGAGAGACCCAGTACTTC	CAWSAGGRETQYF
15	TRBV7-2	many	NA	TRBJ1-3	TGTGCCAGCAGCTTAGCGGCGGGGGGTTTCAACACCATATATTTT	CASSLAAGGFNTIYF
14	TRBV20-1	many	NA	TRBJ2-5	TGCAGTGCCAAGGGAGCGGAGAACCCAAAGACCCAGTACTTC	CSAKGAENPKTQYF
15	TRBV24-1	NA	NA	TRBJ1-1	TGTGCCACCAGTGACCCAAAAGCTGGGAACACTGAAGCTTTCTTT	CATSDPKAGNTEAFF
15	TRBV24-1	NA	TRBD1	TRBJ1-5	TGTGCCACCAGTGACTCCGGGACAGGGGTTCAGCCCCAGCATTTT	CATSDSGTGVQPQHF
13	TRBV10-3	many	NA	TRBJ2-7	TGTGCCATCAGTGATAACCTCTCCTACGAGCAGTACTTC	CAISDNLSYEQYF
14	TRBV28	few	NA	TRBJ1-5	TGTGCCAGCACCACGATCCTGAGCAATCAGCCCCAGCATTTT	CASTTILSNQPQHF
13	TRBV29-1	few	TRBD2	TRBJ2-7	TGCAGCGTTAGAAGCGGGGGGTCCTACGAGCAGTACTTC	CSVRSGGSYEQYF